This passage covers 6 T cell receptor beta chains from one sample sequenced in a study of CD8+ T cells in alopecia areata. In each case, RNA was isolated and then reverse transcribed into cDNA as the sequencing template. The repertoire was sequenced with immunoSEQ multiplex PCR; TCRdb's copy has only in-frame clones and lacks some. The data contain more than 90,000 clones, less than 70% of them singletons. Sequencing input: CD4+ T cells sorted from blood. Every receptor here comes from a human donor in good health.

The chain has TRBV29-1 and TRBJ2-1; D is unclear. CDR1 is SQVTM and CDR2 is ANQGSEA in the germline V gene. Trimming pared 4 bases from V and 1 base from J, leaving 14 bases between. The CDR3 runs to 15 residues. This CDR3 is CSVGLGVKSYNEQFF. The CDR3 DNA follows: TGCAGCGTTGGTCTGGGCGTTAAGTCCTACAATGAGCAGTTCTTC.

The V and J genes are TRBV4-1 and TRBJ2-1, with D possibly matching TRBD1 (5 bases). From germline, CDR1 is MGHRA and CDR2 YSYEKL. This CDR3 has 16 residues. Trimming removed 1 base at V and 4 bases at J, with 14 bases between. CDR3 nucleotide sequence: TGCGCCAGCAGCCAAGGGGCGGACACCCGATACAATGAGCAGTTCTTC. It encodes CASSQGADTRYNEQFF.

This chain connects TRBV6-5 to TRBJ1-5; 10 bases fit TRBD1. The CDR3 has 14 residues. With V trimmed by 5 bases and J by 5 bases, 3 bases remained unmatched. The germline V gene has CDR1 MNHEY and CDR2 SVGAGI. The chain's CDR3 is CASSLGQGYQPQHF. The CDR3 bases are TGTGCCAGCAGTCTGGGACAGGGGTATCAGCCCCAGCATTTT.

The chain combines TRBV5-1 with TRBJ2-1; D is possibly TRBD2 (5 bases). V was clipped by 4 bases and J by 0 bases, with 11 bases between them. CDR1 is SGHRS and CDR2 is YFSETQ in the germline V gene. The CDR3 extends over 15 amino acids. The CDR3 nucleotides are TGCGCCAGCAGCGCGAGGGCGGTCTCCTACAATGAGCAGTTCTTC. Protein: CASSARAVSYNEQFF.

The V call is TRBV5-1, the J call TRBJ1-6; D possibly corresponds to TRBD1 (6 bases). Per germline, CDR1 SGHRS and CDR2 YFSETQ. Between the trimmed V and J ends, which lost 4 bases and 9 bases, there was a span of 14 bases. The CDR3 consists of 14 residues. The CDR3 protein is CASSLDSIRSPLHF. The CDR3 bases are TGCGCCAGCAGCCTGGACAGCATCCGTTCACCCCTCCACTTT. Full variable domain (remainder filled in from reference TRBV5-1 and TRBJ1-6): KAGVTQTPRYLIKTRGQQVTLSCSPISGHRSVSWYQQTPGQGLQFLFEYFSETQRNKGNFPGRFSGRQFSNSRSEMNVSTLELGDSALYLCASSLDSIRSPLHFGNGTRLTVT.

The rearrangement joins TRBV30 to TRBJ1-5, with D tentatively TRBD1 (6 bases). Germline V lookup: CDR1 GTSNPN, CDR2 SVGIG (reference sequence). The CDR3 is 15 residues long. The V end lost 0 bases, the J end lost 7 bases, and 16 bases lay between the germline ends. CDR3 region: CAWSVRGGVRQPQHF. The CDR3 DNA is TGTGCCTGGAGTGTAAGAGGGGGGGTTCGGCAGCCCCAGCATTTT.